This TCR beta chain was observed in a study of cytomegalovirus exposure and HLA in healthy donors. Amplification used 60 Vbeta primers and 13 Jbeta primers. Profiled with immunoSEQ multiplex PCR; TCRdb holds only in-frame clones, not every one. The repertoire holds about 140,000 clones, with around 81% as singletons. Per germline, CDR1 SGHDT and CDR2 YYEEEE. The CDR3 has 17 amino acids. V shed 4 bases and J 1 base; nucleotides not matched to a gene: 9. The clonotype was recovered from a man aged 45-65 years in good health and CMV-seronegative. This rearrangement joins TRBV5-6 to TRBJ1-5, with TRBD1 matching over 9 bases. Sequencing was carried out using PBMCs. The CDR3 sequence: CASSHTTGGTSNQPQHF. The CDR3 DNA reads as TGTGCCAGCAGCCATACTACAGGGGGCACGAGCAATCAGCCCCAGCATTTT.